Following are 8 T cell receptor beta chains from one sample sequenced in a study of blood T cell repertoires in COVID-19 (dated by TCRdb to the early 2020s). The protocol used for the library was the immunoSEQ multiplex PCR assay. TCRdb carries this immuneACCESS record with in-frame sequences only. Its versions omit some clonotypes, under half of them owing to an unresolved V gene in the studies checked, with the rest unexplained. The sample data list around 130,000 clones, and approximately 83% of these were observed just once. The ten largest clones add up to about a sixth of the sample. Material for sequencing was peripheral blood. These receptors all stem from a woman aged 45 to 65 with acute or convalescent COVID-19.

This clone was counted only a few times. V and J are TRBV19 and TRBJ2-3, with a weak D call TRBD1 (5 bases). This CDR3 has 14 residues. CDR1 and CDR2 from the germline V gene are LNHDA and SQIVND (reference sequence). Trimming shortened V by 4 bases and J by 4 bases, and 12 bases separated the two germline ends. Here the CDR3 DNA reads TGTGCCAGTAGTAGGACACTGACGGCAGATACGCAGTATTTT. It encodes CASSRTLTADTQYF.

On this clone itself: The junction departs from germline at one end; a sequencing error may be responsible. This chain's CDR3 is CASSTGTNYDYTF. CDR3 nucleotides: TGTGCCAGCAGTACCGGGACTAACTATGACTACACCTTC. The chain combines TRBV6-5 with TRBJ1-2; tentatively, D is TRBD1 (5 bases). Germline values: CDR1 MNHEY, CDR2 SVGAGI. CDR3 length: 13 residues.

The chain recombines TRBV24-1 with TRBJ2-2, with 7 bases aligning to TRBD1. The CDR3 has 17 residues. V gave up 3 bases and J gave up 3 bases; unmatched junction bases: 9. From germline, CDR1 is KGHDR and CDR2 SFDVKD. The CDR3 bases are TGTGCCACCAGTGATCGTAAAGGGGGCATTGACACCGGGGAGCTGTTTTTT. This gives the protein CATSDRKGGIDTGELFF.

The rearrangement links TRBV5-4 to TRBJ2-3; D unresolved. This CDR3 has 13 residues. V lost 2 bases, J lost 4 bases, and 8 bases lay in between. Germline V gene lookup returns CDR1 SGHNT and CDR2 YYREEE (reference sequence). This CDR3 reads CASSFIRADTQYF. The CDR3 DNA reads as TGTGCCAGCAGCTTTATTCGGGCAGATACGCAGTATTTT.

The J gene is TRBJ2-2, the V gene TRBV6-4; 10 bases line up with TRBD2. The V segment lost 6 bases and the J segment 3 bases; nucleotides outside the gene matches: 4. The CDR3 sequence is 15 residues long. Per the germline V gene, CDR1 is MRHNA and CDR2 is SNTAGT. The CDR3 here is CASRRLAGDTGELFF. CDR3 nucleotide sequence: TGTGCCAGCAGGCGACTAGCGGGTGACACCGGGGAGCTGTTTTTT.

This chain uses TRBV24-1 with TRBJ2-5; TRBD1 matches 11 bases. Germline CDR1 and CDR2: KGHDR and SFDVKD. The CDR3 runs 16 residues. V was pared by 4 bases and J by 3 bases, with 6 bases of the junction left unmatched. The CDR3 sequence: CATSDPGTGGEETQYF. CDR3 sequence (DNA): TGTGCCACCAGTGACCCGGGGACAGGGGGAGAAGAGACCCAGTACTTC.

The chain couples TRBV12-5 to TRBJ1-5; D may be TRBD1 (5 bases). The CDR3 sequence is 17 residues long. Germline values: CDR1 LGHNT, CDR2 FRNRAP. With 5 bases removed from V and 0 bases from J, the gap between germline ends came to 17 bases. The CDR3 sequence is CASGPGSGGVSNQPQHF. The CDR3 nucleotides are TGTGCTAGTGGTCCTGGTTCTGGGGGGGTTAGCAATCAGCCCCAGCATTTT.

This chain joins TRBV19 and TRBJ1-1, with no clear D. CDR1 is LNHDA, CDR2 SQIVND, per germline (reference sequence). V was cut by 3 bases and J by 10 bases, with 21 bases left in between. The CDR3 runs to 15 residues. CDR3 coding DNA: TGTGCCAGTAGTATTGCAGGCGACAACATACCTCCAGCTTTCTTT. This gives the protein CASSIAGDNIPPAFF.